This entry lists 27 T cell receptor beta chains sequenced from one sample in a study of T cells in Graves' hyperthyroidism and ophthalmopathy. Template material for amplifying TCR beta CDR3 regions consisted of RNA transcripts. The primer set for the first-round RT-PCR of the TCR CDR3 was HTBI. TCRdb independently ran MiXCR on the multiplex PCR reads; one entry per CDR3 protein. This table has a few hundred thousand distinct CDR3 sequences, around 25% appearing once. The specimen was blood. The receptor source for this set is a man in his fifties with Graves' hyperthyroidism.

The chain employs TRBV6-1 and TRBJ2-5; D remains ambiguous. The CDR3 is 14 residues long. Germline V gene data show CDR1 as MNHNS and CDR2 as SASEGT. V lost 3 bases, J lost 5 bases, and 13 bases lay in between. In nucleotides, the CDR3 is TGTGCCAGCAGTGAGGTTAACCGGCGGGAGACCCAGTACTTC. Its protein product is CASSEVNRRETQYF.

This clonotype appeared a few times. This rearrangement joins TRBV7-9 to TRBJ2-1, with D unclear. The CDR3 spans 11 residues. In germline, CDR1 is SEHNR, CDR2 FQNEAQ (reference sequence). V lost 1 base to trimming and J lost 9 bases, with 4 bases between them. The CDR3 sequence: CASSLELEQFF. In nucleotides, the CDR3 is TGTGCCAGCAGCTTAGAGCTTGAGCAGTTCTTC. Variable domain in full (rest from reference TRBV7-9 and TRBJ2-1): DTGVSQNPRHKITKRGQNVTFRCDPISEHNRLYWYRQTLGQGPEFLTYFQNEAQLEKSRLLSDRFSAERPKGSFSTLEIQRTEQGDSAMYLCASSLELEQFFGPGTRLTVL.

This chain links TRBV6-1 with TRBJ2-7; perhaps TRBD2 as D (5 bases). The germline V gene encodes CDR1 MNHNS and CDR2 SASEGT. Between the trimmed V and J ends, which lost 1 base and 3 bases, there was a span of 16 bases. The CDR3 consists of 16 residues. The CDR3 here is CASSEGWRFRSYEQYF. The CDR3 bases are TGTGCCAGCAGTGAAGGCTGGAGGTTCAGGAGCTACGAGCAGTACTTC.

CDR3 in DNA: TGTGCCAGTAGTATAGATCTAGGGACAGGGTTTACCGGGGAGCTGTTTTTT. It translates to CASSIDLGTGFTGELFF. This chain links TRBV19 with TRBJ2-2; 9 bases fit TRBD1. The ends lost 0 bases at V and 5 bases at J; junction bases unmatched: 7. The CDR3 is made up of 17 amino acids. Looked up from germline, CDR1 is LNHDA and CDR2 is SQIVND (reference sequence). Together with reference TRBV19 and TRBJ2-2, the CDR3 gives the full variable domain: DGGITQSPKYLFRKEGQNVTLSCEQNLNHDAMYWYRQDPGQGLRLIYYSQIVNDFQKGDIAEGYSVSREKKESFPLTVTSAQKNPTAFYLCASSIDLGTGFTGELFFGEGSRLTVL.

V gene TRBV7-8 combines with J gene TRBJ2-7; TRBD2 might be the D (6 bases). Germline CDR1 and CDR2: SGHVS and FQNEAQ. The CDR3 has 15 residues. Trimming took off 3 bases at V and 3 bases at J, with 15 bases between the two ends. As DNA, the CDR3 is TGTGCCAGCAGCTTCGGGCTTCGGGGGTACTACGAGCAGTACTTC. It translates to CASSFGLRGYYEQYF. The whole variable domain, filled in from reference TRBV7-8 and TRBJ2-7, reads GAGVSQSPRYKVAKRGQDVALRCDPISGHVSLFWYQQALGQGPEFLTYFQNEAQLDKSGLPSDRFFAERPEGSVSTLKIQRTQQEDSAVYLCASSFGLRGYYEQYFGPGTRLTVT.

This clonotype was detected a few times. The chain is built from TRBV24-1 and TRBJ2-3; 8 nucleotides match TRBD1. Germline CDR1 and CDR2: KGHDR and SFDVKD. The CDR3 loop spans 15 amino acids. V lost 4 bases and J lost 4; bases outside the gene matches: 6. CDR3 residues: CATSDPGQGADTQYF. The CDR3 bases are TGTGCCACCAGTGACCCCGGACAGGGCGCAGATACGCAGTATTTT.

The chain employs TRBV28 and TRBJ2-5, with D possibly matching TRBD1 (5 bases). The length of the CDR3 is 15 residues. Germline lookup yields CDR1 MDHEN and CDR2 SYDVKM. Trimming pared 8 bases from V and 3 bases from J, leaving 19 bases between. The DNA for the CDR3 is TGTGCCAGCGCCCTGGTAGACAGTTGGGAAGAGACCCAGTACTTC. It is translated as CASALVDSWEETQYF.

This clonotype appeared a few times. The gene calls are TRBV12-3 or TRBV12-4 and TRBJ2-3; maybe TRBD1 (6 bases). Between the trimmed V and J ends, which lost 4 bases and 0 bases, there was a span of 8 bases. The CDR3 consists of 14 residues. CDR3 amino acids: CASSYRESTDTQYF. The CDR3 DNA sequence: TGTGCCAGCAGTTACAGGGAGAGCACAGATACGCAGTATTTT.

This chain uses TRBV7-8 with TRBJ1-4; 12 nucleotides match TRBD1. There are 17 residues in the CDR3. Germline-derived CDR1 and CDR2 are SGHVS and FQNEAQ. Losses at the gene ends were 0 bases for V and 8 bases for J; bases not matched to a gene: 7. The CDR3 coding sequence is TGTGCCAGCAGCTTAGCGGGACAGGGGGCGTTGGGAGAAAAACTGTTTTTT. It encodes CASSLAGQGALGEKLFF.

A few counts support this clonotype. V and J are TRBV5-6 and TRBJ2-1, with 8 bases that match TRBD1. CDR3 length: 15 amino acids. Trimming took 4 bases from V and 4 from J; bases not matched to a gene: 7. The germline V gene encodes CDR1 SGHDT and CDR2 YYEEEE. CDR3 bases: TGTGCCAGCAGCGGACAGGGATCGGGGTACAATGAGCAGTTCTTC. Translation gives CASSGQGSGYNEQFF.

The chain is built from TRBV24-1 and TRBJ2-2; the D gene is possibly TRBD2 (7 bases). Germline CDR1 and CDR2: KGHDR and SFDVKD. V was cut by 9 bases and J by 4 bases, with 11 bases left in between. CDR3 length: 13 amino acids. The CDR3 nucleotides read TGTGCCACCGGGGGAGGGGGCACCGGGGAGCTGTTTTTT. Protein sequence: CATGGGGTGELFF.

As for this clonotype: One end of the junction varies from germline; a read error may be responsible. This sequence joins TRBV15 and TRBJ2-5; D possibly corresponds to TRBD2 (5 bases). Per the germline V gene, CDR1 is LNHNV and CDR2 is YYDKDF (reference sequence). This CDR3 is built from 15 residues. The CDR3 DNA sequence: TGTGCCACCAGCGGAGAGGGAACGTACCAAGAGACCCAGTACTTC. It specifies CATSGEGTYQETQYF.

This clonotype was recorded a few times. The chain carries TRBV28 and TRBJ2-1; 7 bases are shared with TRBD2. Per germline, CDR1 MDHEN and CDR2 SYDVKM. The V segment lost 7 bases and the J segment 0 bases; nucleotides outside the gene matches: 12. This CDR3 is 17 amino acids long. Here the CDR3 DNA reads TGTGCCAGCATGGGGCAGGGACGGACTAGCTCCTACAATGAGCAGTTCTTC. Translation gives CASMGQGRTSSYNEQFF. Using reference TRBV28 and TRBJ2-1 for the parts outside the CDR3, the full variable domain is DVKVTQSSRYLVKRTGEKVFLECVQDMDHENMFWYRQDPGLGLRLIYFSYDVKMKEKGDIPEGYSVSREKKERFSLILESASTNQTSMYLCASMGQGRTSSYNEQFFGPGTRLTVL.

This clonotype was counted ten times or more. The chain recombines TRBV5-1 with TRBJ2-7, with 7 bases that match TRBD1. Germline lookup yields CDR1 SGHRS and CDR2 YFSETQ. The CDR3 has 13 amino acids. The J segment lost 6 bases and the V segment lost 4 bases, leaving 7 bases of the junction unmatched. CDR3 bases: TGCGCCAGCAGCGGGGGACAGAAAGGCGAGCAGTACTTC. Translating gives CASSGGQKGEQYF.

The rearrangement links TRBV6-1 to TRBJ2-1, with TRBD2 matching 9 bases. This CDR3 contains 16 residues. The germline V gene encodes CDR1 MNHNS and CDR2 SASEGT. V lost 10 bases to trimming and J lost 9 bases; unmatched junction nucleotides: 19. CDR3 coding DNA: TGTGCCACCCCCCCTCATGAAGTAGCGGGAGAGACTGAGCAGTTCTTC. Translating it yields CATPPHEVAGETEQFF.

There are a few counts of this clonotype. This sequence joins TRBV7-3 and TRBJ2-3; D unclear. Trimming left V 5 bases short and J 6 bases short, with 9 bases between. Germline CDR1 reads SGHTA; CDR2 reads FQGTGA. This CDR3 is built from 12 residues. This CDR3 is CASSTPGDTQYF. CDR3 coding DNA: TGTGCCAGCAGCACCCCCGGGGATACGCAGTATTTT.

This rearrangement joins TRBV12-3 or TRBV12-4 to TRBJ2-2; 9 nucleotides match TRBD2. The CDR3 totals 14 residues. Trimming cost V 7 bases and J 4 bases; bases outside gene matches: 4. The chain's CDR3 is CASNEAGGTGELFF. DNA for the CDR3: TGTGCCAGCAACGAAGCGGGAGGCACCGGGGAGCTGTTTTTT.

The chain joins TRBV29-1 to TRBJ1-2, with D perhaps matching TRBD1 (5 bases). There are 14 residues in the CDR3. Germline V gene sequence: CDR1 SQVTM, CDR2 ANQGSEA. V lost 5 bases and J 4 bases, leaving 17 bases between the germline ends. Here the CDR3 reads CSVLLGGDGYGYTF. The CDR3 nucleotides read TGCAGCGTTCTACTGGGAGGGGACGGCTATGGCTACACCTTC.

This clonotype was seen ten or more times. The chain combines TRBV7-9 with TRBJ2-1, with TRBD1 matching 7 bases. The CDR3 spans 14 residues. Germline CDR1 SEHNR, CDR2 FQNEAQ (reference sequence). The ends lost 5 bases at V and 10 bases at J; junction bases unmatched: 11. The CDR3 DNA is TGTGCCAGCAGCAATCGGAACAGGGGTAGGGAGCAGTTCTTC. Translated: CASSNRNRGREQFF.

The genes are TRBV5-1 and TRBJ1-5; possible D gene TRBD1, 5 bases. CDR1 and CDR2 from the germline V gene are SGHRS and YFSETQ. The CDR3 runs to 16 residues. Trimming left V 0 bases short and J 1 base short, with 11 bases between. CDR3 nucleotide sequence: TGCGCCAGCAGCTTGGGGCAGGGAGGGAGCAATCAGCCCCAGCATTTT. It specifies CASSLGQGGSNQPQHF.

J is TRBJ2-1 and V is TRBV13, with 11 positions matching TRBD2. CDR1 PRHDT and CDR2 FYEKMQ come from the germline V gene (reference sequence). V shed 4 bases and J 4 bases; nucleotides not matched to a gene: 6. The CDR3 runs 16 residues. The CDR3 here is CASSSTGTSGYNEQFF. The CDR3 nucleotides read TGTGCCAGCAGCTCTACCGGGACTAGCGGTTACAATGAGCAGTTCTTC.

This sequence joins TRBV6-1 and TRBJ2-1; TRBD1 is a possible D gene (6 bases). CDR1 and CDR2 (germline): MNHNS, SASEGT. With 1 base removed from V and 5 bases from J, the gap between germline ends came to 18 bases. CDR3 length: 17 amino acids. CDR3 coding DNA: TGTGCCAGCAGTGAAGTCCCTACGACAGGCCGAGACAATGAGCAGTTCTTC. Protein: CASSEVPTTGRDNEQFF.

V gene TRBV15 combines with J gene TRBJ2-3, with D uncertain. Germline loops: CDR1 LNHNV, CDR2 YYDKDF (reference sequence). The CDR3 is 16 residues long. The V end lost 0 bases, the J end lost 0 bases, and 10 bases lay between the germline ends. The CDR3 loop is CATSRDRPPSTDTQYF. CDR3 nucleotide sequence: TGTGCCACCAGCAGAGACAGGCCCCCTAGCACAGATACGCAGTATTTT.

This clonotype came up a few times. The J gene is TRBJ2-7, the V gene TRBV3-1; 13 nucleotides agree with TRBD2. The CDR3 runs 16 residues. The V gene end was trimmed by 6 bases and the J gene end by 4 bases; junction bases not matched to a gene: 9. The germline CDR1 and CDR2 sequences are LGHDT and YNNKEL (reference sequence). The DNA of the CDR3 is TGTGCCAGCAGTTTAACCGGGACTAGCGGGATTTACGAGCAGTACTTC. Translated, it gives CASSLTGTSGIYEQYF.

The chain links TRBV10-3 to TRBJ2-1; possibly TRBD1 or TRBD2 for D (5 bases each). The V end lost 7 bases, the J end lost 5 bases, and 15 bases lay between the germline ends. The CDR3 contains 14 residues. Germline CDR1 reads ENHRY; CDR2 reads SYGVKD. The chain's CDR3 is CAINIEGPHNEQFF. The CDR3 DNA follows: TGTGCCATCAATATAGAGGGGCCCCACAATGAGCAGTTCTTC.

Concerning this clonotype: With a much larger clone just one base away, this may be a read error. The V and J genes are TRBV2 and TRBJ2-3, with D possibly being TRBD1 (5 bases). Matching the DNA end better, TRBJ1-5 makes the J call doubtful. The V gene's germline CDR1 is SNHLY and CDR2 FYNNEI. There are 14 residues in the CDR3. The CDR3, as DNA: TGTGTCCACAGGCTAGCGGGAGGAGCCGATACGCAGCATTTT. This codes for CVHRLAGGADTQHF.

Remarks on this clonotype: At one end, the junction sequence differs from germline, possibly due to a read error. V is TRBV28 and J is TRBJ2-7, with D perhaps assigned TRBD1 or TRBD2 (6 bases each). The CDR3 has 13 amino acids. Germline CDR1 is MDHEN and CDR2 is SYDVKM. DNA for the CDR3: TGTGCCAGCAGTTTTGGGGGGCTGGACGAGCGGTACTTC. Translated, it gives CASSFGGLDERYF.